These T cell receptor beta chains were read from a single sample in a study of beta chain features in type 1 diabetes. Measured with immunoSEQ multiplex PCR; TCRdb has only the in-frame clones, and not every one. The sample yields more than 250,000 clones, over 14% seen once. Sequencing was done on a sample of naive CD4+ T cells from blood. The origin of the receptors is a man aged 18 to 29 with type 1 diabetes. The conserved cysteine and the conserved F or W are not part of the CDR3 here. The order of the fields is V gene, J gene, CDR3 protein.

>TRBV9|TRBJ2-3
ASGTSGTDTQY
>TRBV5-1|TRBJ2-3
ASRSGSQRGGSDTQY
>TRBV19|TRBJ1-1
ASSRKTGRATEAF
>TRBV6-5|TRBJ2-3
ASSYSGGYPDTQY
>TRBV10-3|TRBJ2-1
AITRSGGPKSDEQF
>TRBV20-1|TRBJ2-1
SAEGDNEQF
>TRBV4-1|TRBJ2-5
ASSQETQETQY
>TRBV30|TRBJ2-2
AWSEQITGELF
>TRBV9|TRBJ2-3
ASSIRTGPTSTDTQY
>TRBV21-1|TRBJ2-4
ASSPRDRENIQY